Listed below are T cell receptor beta chains from one sample, sequenced in a study of identical twins. MiXCR, applied by TCRdb to the 5' RACE reads, yields one record per CDR3 protein. The sample carries around 300,000 distinct CDR3 sequences, approximately 8% recorded once. This sample also belongs to another study, concerning yellow fever vaccine responses in identical twins.

Sequenced sample: memory (CD45RO+) T cells sorted from blood. Every receptor here comes from a woman in her late teens or twenties in good health. Each CDR3 is given without its conserved first and last residue.

j_gene,v_gene,CDR3aa
TRBJ2-4,TRBV6-1,ASSGRQGQGMMRAKNIQY
TRBJ1-6,TRBV27,ASSWETVNSPLH
TRBJ2-5,TRBV18,ASFEFSGRETQY
TRBJ2-7,TRBV6-5,ASSYGRGGEQY
TRBJ2-2,TRBV2,ASATGTGRTGELF
TRBJ1-5,TRBV5-1,ASSSTGGKNQPQH
TRBJ2-1,TRBV20-1,SAREEERDYNEQF
TRBJ2-3,TRBV20-1,SARENTDTQY
TRBJ1-1,TRBV12-3/TRBV12-4,ASSLAPAGAF
TRBJ2-1,TRBV5-1,ASSLTGEQF
TRBJ2-1,TRBV20-1,SARDKTYNEQF
TRBJ1-5,TRBV20-1,SAPDGGAQH
TRBJ1-5,TRBV6-1,ASSESGTGNQPQH
TRBJ1-6,TRBV6-1,ASRLGNSPLH
TRBJ2-2,TRBV6-1,ASSGTNTGELF
TRBJ2-3,TRBV7-6,ASSLIQNTDTQY
TRBJ2-4,TRBV5-1,ASSLDAAGLAKNIQY
TRBJ1-4,TRBV20-1,SAIPGVGEKLF
TRBJ2-6,TRBV19,ATTPSSGANVLT
TRBJ2-1,TRBV3-1,ASSPTINSYNEQF
TRBJ2-3,TRBV20-1,SAREGTGGTDTQY
TRBJ2-7,TRBV4-2,ASSQGDTLSYEQY
TRBJ1-5,TRBV28,ASRGTGGGQPQH
TRBJ2-7,TRBV7-8,ASSLLSEQY
TRBJ2-7,TRBV10-2,ASRGLAGRLVEQY
TRBJ2-7,TRBV10-3,AISPDRGAYEQY
TRBJ2-1,TRBV6-2/TRBV6-3,ASSYSSFDEQF
TRBJ2-3,TRBV28,ASSLWGGGGTDTQY
TRBJ2-3,TRBV5-1,ASSLEPAGGRDTQY
TRBJ1-2,TRBV18,ASSPTGGGTTGYT
TRBJ2-7,TRBV6-1,ASSRQTSGRVNEQY
TRBJ2-5,TRBV18,ASSPRTVKETQY
TRBJ2-1,TRBV7-8,ASSLRVEAGSYNEQF
TRBJ2-4,TRBV28,ASSLRSDIQY
TRBJ1-3,TRBV7-2,ASSLAPGGGNTIY
TRBJ2-2,TRBV2,AREQGAAGELF
TRBJ2-1,TRBV29-1,SVESPG
TRBJ1-1,TRBV27,ASSGYGSQNTEAF
TRBJ2-1,TRBV24-1,ATSDQVNNEQF
TRBJ2-7,TRBV28,ASAGTAYEQY
TRBJ1-5,TRBV20-1,SARGTGGGNQPQH
TRBJ2-4,TRBV9,ASSVLAEAKNIQY
TRBJ2-1,TRBV3-1,ASSRHPNEQF